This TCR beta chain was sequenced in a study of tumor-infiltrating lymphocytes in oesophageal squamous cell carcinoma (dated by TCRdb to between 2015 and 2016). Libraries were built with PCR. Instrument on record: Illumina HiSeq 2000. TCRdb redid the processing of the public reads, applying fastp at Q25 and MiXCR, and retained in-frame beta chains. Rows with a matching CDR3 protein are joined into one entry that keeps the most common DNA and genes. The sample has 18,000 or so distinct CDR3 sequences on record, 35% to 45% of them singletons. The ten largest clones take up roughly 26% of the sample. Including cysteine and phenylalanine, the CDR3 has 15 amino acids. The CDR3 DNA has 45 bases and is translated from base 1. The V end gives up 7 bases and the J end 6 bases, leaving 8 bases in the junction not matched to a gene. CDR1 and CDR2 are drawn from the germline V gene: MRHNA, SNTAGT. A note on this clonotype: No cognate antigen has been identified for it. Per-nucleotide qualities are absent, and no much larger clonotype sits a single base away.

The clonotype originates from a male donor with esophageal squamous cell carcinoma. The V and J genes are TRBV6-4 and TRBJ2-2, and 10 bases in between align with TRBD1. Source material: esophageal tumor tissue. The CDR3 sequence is CASKAGTGVAGELFF. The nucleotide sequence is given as TGTGCCAGCAAGGCCGGGACAGGGGTTGCCGGGGAGCTGTTTTTT.